This T cell receptor beta chain was retrieved from a study of cytomegalovirus exposure and HLA in healthy donors. Study-wide findings and caveats: The classifier was said to identify cytomegalovirus status with high specificity and sensitivity. Specificity of a few CMV-associated chains for CMV antigens was verified in vitro.

Germline CDR1 is ENHRY and CDR2 is SYGVKD. CDR3 length equals 14 residues. With 10 bases removed from V and 0 bases from J, the gap between germline ends came to 12 bases. The repertoire was sequenced with immunoSEQ multiplex PCR; TCRdb's copy has only in-frame clones and lacks some. This table holds approximately 110,000 clones, about 88% found once. This clone was seen just once. The antigen is undetermined. Sample: PBMCs. This sequence originates from a woman in her late teens or twenties in good health and CMV-seropositive. The chain recombines TRBV10-3 with TRBJ2-2; D might be TRBD1 (6 bases). DNA for the CDR3: TGTGCCACCGAACAGGGTCCGAACACCGGGGAGCTGTTTTTT. This encodes CATEQGPNTGELFF.